The 15 T cell receptor beta chains below come from one sample, sequenced in a study of long-term antiretroviral therapy in people with HIV. Researchers report immunoSEQ v3.0 was run at survey level. TCRdb's copy holds only in-frame clones and misses some; the assay was immunoSEQ multiplex PCR. The sample yields tens of thousands of clones, around four fifths seen once. Sample: unsorted PBMCs, taken 1.5 years before starting antiretroviral therapy. The receptor set was obtained from a young man with HIV.

This clone was counted only a few times. The CDR3 loop is CASSIGGSGYTF. DNA for the CDR3: TGTGCCAGTAGTATAGGAGGGTCTGGCTACACCTTC. V is TRBV19 and J is TRBJ1-2; D ambiguous. V was cut by 1 base and J by 7 bases, with 7 bases left in between. There are 12 residues in the CDR3. Germline loops: CDR1 LNHDA, CDR2 SQIVND (reference sequence).

The chain couples TRBV27 to TRBJ2-7, with D tentatively TRBD1 (5 bases). CDR1 is MNHEY and CDR2 is SMNVEV in the germline V gene (reference sequence). V gave up 4 bases and J gave up 2 bases, with 9 bases separating them. The CDR3 has 13 amino acids. The DNA of the CDR3 is TGTGCCAGCAGTTACAGGAGTACCTACGAGCAGTACTTC. The encoded protein is CASSYRSTYEQYF.

J is TRBJ2-2 and V is TRBV7-2, with TRBD1 matching over 9 bases. The CDR3 is 15 amino acids. After removal of 4 bases from V and 5 bases from J, the junction contained 5 bases not matched to a gene. Germline loops: CDR1 SGHTA, CDR2 FQGNSA. In DNA, the CDR3 is TGTGCCAGCAGCTACGGACAGGGGTTAACCGGGGAGCTGTTTTTT. Translating gives CASSYGQGLTGELFF.

The chain joins TRBV29-1 to TRBJ1-2, with 9 bases matching TRBD1. CDR3 length equals 13 residues. The germline CDR1 and CDR2 sequences are SQVTM and ANQGSEA. J lost 8 bases, V lost 4 bases, and 8 bases had no gene match. In DNA, the CDR3 is TGCAGCGTTGGGAGGGACAGGGTCGAGGGCTACACCTTC. Its translation: CSVGRDRVEGYTF. The variable domain in full, completed from reference TRBV29-1 and TRBJ1-2, reads SAVISQKPSRDICQRGTSLTIQCQVDSQVTMMFWYRQQPGQSLTLIATANQGSEATYESGFVIDKFPISRPNLTFSTLTVSNMSPEDSSIYLCSVGRDRVEGYTFGSGTRLTVV.

This clone was found a few times. One junction end does not reproduce the germline sequence, and a read error may be involved. V gene TRBV30 combines with J gene TRBJ1-2; D possibly corresponds to TRBD1 (5 bases). Germline V CDR1 and CDR2: GTSNPN, SVGIG (reference sequence). The CDR3 spans 11 residues. The CDR3 reads CAGSRDLGYTF. Here the CDR3 DNA reads TGTGCCGGGAGCCGGGACCTGGGCTACACCTTC.

The gene calls are TRBV7-8 and TRBJ1-3; tentatively, D is TRBD1 (5 bases). V lost 5 bases to trimming and J lost 0 bases, with 8 bases between them. CDR1 and CDR2 from the germline V gene are SGHVS and FQNEAQ. The CDR3 is 14 amino acids. CDR3: CASSTGLSGNTIYF. In nucleotides, the CDR3 is TGTGCCAGCAGCACGGGACTCTCTGGAAACACCATATATTTT.

The chain carries TRBV7-9 and TRBJ1-4; D perhaps matches TRBD1 (6 bases). Germline V gene lookup returns CDR1 SEHNR and CDR2 FQNEAQ (reference sequence). The length of the CDR3 is 14 residues. Trimming shortened V by 5 bases and J by 8 bases, and 15 bases separated the two germline ends. The CDR3 nucleotides are TGTGCCAGCAGCCTCGGGACAAGGCCCGAAAAACTGTTTTTT. This sequence encodes CASSLGTRPEKLFF.

This clone was detected only a few times. The chain employs TRBV6-6 and TRBJ2-7; 8 positions match TRBD1. This CDR3 is 12 amino acids long. CDR1 and CDR2 (germline): MNHNY, SVGAGI (reference sequence). With V trimmed by 6 bases and J by 4 bases, 2 bases remained unmatched. The CDR3 sequence is CASRQGVYEQYF. The CDR3 nucleotides read TGTGCCAGCAGACAGGGGGTGTACGAGCAGTACTTC.

The chain carries TRBV5-4 and TRBJ2-5; TRBD2 might be the D (5 bases). V lost 4 bases, J lost 1 base, and 20 bases lay in between. This CDR3 region has 17 residues. Germline CDR1 reads SGHNT; CDR2 reads YYREEE (reference sequence). CDR3 in DNA: TGTGCCAGCAGCCTGCGTCCTGGCGGACTGGCCCAAGAGACCCAGTACTTC. Amino acid sequence: CASSLRPGGLAQETQYF.

The chain combines TRBV9 with TRBJ2-2; D is unclear. V shed 0 bases and J shed 1 base, with 10 bases lying between them. The CDR3 runs 16 residues. Germline CDR1 SGDLS, CDR2 YYNGEE. The CDR3 DNA reads TGTGCCAGCAGCGTAGTGAGTAGGCTGAACACCGGGGAGCTGTTTTTT. Protein: CASSVVSRLNTGELFF.

The chain has TRBV7-9 and TRBJ2-3; the D is unclear. The CDR3 runs to 16 residues. Germline loops: CDR1 SEHNR, CDR2 FQNEAQ (reference sequence). The ends were cut back, 5 bases at V and 7 bases at J, with 22 bases in the middle. The CDR3 spells CASSPHLLGLEYTQYF. The CDR3 DNA is TGTGCCAGCAGCCCCCATCTCCTGGGCTTGGAGTATACGCAGTATTTT.

CDR3 DNA: TGTGCCAGCAGCCCGGGACAGGGGCCATATGGCTACACCTTC. Translation gives CASSPGQGPYGYTF. The rearrangement links TRBV6-5 to TRBJ1-2; TRBD1 matches at 10 bases. This CDR3 spans 14 amino acids. CDR1 and CDR2 (germline): MNHEY, SVGAGI. Losses at the gene ends were 6 bases for V and 5 bases for J; bases not matched to a gene: 6.

The gene calls are TRBV6-5 and TRBJ2-3; D gene ambiguous. Germline V lookup: CDR1 MNHEY, CDR2 SVGAGI. CDR3 length: 15 amino acids. V shed 0 bases and J shed 4 bases, with 11 bases lying between them. CDR3 residues: CASSYSWQTSDTQYF. The CDR3 coding sequence is TGTGCCAGCAGTTACTCGTGGCAGACCTCAGATACGCAGTATTTT.

V usage is TRBV6-1 and J usage is TRBJ1-5; 7 bases fit TRBD1. This CDR3 is 15 amino acids long. V trimming: 6 bases; J trimming: 6 bases; junction bases outside the gene matches: 11. CDR1 is MNHNS, CDR2 SASEGT, per germline. CDR3 region: CASSDATGEGQPQHF. The CDR3 DNA is TGTGCCAGCAGCGACGCTACAGGGGAGGGTCAGCCCCAGCATTTT.

The V call is TRBV6-6, the J call TRBJ2-7, with 10 nucleotides matching TRBD1. The germline CDR1 and CDR2 sequences are MNHNY and SVGAGI (reference sequence). The CDR3 loop spans 16 amino acids. The V and J ends lost 4 bases and 4 bases, in that order; junction bases with no gene match: 10. The CDR3 loop reads CASSFTPGTGVYEQYF. CDR3 nucleotide sequence: TGTGCCAGCAGTTTTACCCCCGGGACAGGGGTTTACGAGCAGTACTTC.